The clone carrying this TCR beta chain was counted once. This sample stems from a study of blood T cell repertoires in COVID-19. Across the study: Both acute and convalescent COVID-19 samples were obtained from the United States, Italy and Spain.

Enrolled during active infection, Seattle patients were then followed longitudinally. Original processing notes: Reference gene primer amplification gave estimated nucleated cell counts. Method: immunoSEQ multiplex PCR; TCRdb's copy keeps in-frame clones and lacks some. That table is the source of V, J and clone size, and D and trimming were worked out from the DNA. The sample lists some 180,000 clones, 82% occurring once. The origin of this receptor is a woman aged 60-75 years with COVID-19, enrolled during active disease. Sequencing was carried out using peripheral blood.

CDR3 in amino acids: CATSRDQGSYEQYF. The CDR3 nucleotides are TGTGCCACCAGCAGAGATCAGGGATCCTACGAGCAGTACTTC. The rearrangement uses TRBV15 and TRBJ2-7; D is possibly TRBD1 (5 bases). Germline CDR1 is LNHNV and CDR2 is YYDKDF (reference sequence). The V end lost 0 bases, the J end lost 1 base, and 7 bases lay between the germline ends. This CDR3 spans 14 amino acids.